These 31 T cell receptor beta chains were all obtained from the same sample, sequenced in a study of T cell responses to AZD1222 COVID-19 vaccine. TCRdb's table, derived via immunoSEQ multiplex PCR, lists solely in-frame clones and lacks some. The table shows approximately 100,000 clones, with roughly 87% occurring only once. The source was peripheral blood, collected on day 0 of AZD1222 vaccination. Receptors originate from an adult in good health.

The chain joins TRBV7-9 to TRBJ2-1, with TRBD2 identical over 9 bases. V lost 6 bases and J lost 4; bases outside the gene matches: 7. Germline CDR1 SEHNR, CDR2 FQNEAQ (reference sequence). This CDR3 comprises 15 residues. The DNA of the CDR3 is TGTGCCAGCAGGGTGGGACTAGCAGATTACAATGAGCAGTTCTTC. Translating it yields CASRVGLADYNEQFF. The whole variable domain, remainder taken from reference TRBV7-9 and TRBJ2-1, is DTGVSQNPRHKITKRGQNVTFRCDPISEHNRLYWYRQTLGQGPEFLTYFQNEAQLEKSRLLSDRFSAERPKGSFSTLEIQRTEQGDSAMYLCASRVGLADYNEQFFGPGTRLTVL.

V usage is TRBV3-1 (or the pseudogene TRBV3-2) and J usage is TRBJ1-6; D is undetermined. V was pared by 3 bases and J by 6 bases, with 18 bases between. Germline V gene lookup returns CDR1 LGHDT and CDR2 YNNKEL (reference sequence). This CDR3 spans 17 amino acids. The CDR3 protein is CASSHFWYRAFNSPLHF. In DNA, the CDR3 is TGTGCCAGCAGCCACTTCTGGTACAGAGCCTTTAATTCACCCCTCCACTTT.

This clone was observed a handful of times. The chain has TRBV12-3 or TRBV12-4 and TRBJ2-1; D gene unclear. V was trimmed by 3 bases and J by 12 bases, leaving 12 bases between them. The CDR3 runs 12 residues. Written as DNA, the CDR3 is TGTGCCAGCAGTTTTAGGAGACTCGGGCAGTTCTTC. Protein sequence: CASSFRRLGQFF.

This clone was seen just once. The chain carries TRBV28 and TRBJ1-4; D not certain. V was shortened by 6 bases and J by 8 bases, with 19 bases between the two germline ends. Germline CDR1 MDHEN, CDR2 SYDVKM. There are 15 residues in the CDR3. CDR3 in amino acids: CASRNPGGVWEKLFF. Written as DNA, the CDR3 is TGTGCCAGCAGAAATCCAGGTGGTGTGTGGGAAAAACTGTTTTTT. Supplemented by reference TRBV28 and TRBJ1-4, the full variable domain reads DVKVTQSSRYLVKRTGEKVFLECVQDMDHENMFWYRQDPGLGLRLIYFSYDVKMKEKGDIPEGYSVSREKKERFSLILESASTNQTSMYLCASRNPGGVWEKLFFGSGTQLSVL.

The V call is TRBV27, the J call TRBJ1-4, with 7 bases that match TRBD1. The junction had 11 bases not matched to a gene; V was cut back by 6 bases and J by 4 bases. The CDR3 sequence is 16 residues long. Germline CDR1 reads MNHEY; CDR2 reads SMNVEV (reference sequence). CDR3 bases: TGTGCCAGCAGGTCCTCTTGGGGACAGAGTAATGAAAAACTGTTTTTT. Its protein product is CASRSSWGQSNEKLFF.

V is TRBV2 and J is TRBJ1-5; D not resolved. Looked up from germline, CDR1 is SNHLY and CDR2 is FYNNEI. This CDR3 region has 16 residues. Trimming removed 7 bases at V and 2 bases at J, with 18 bases between. The CDR3 nucleotides are TGTGCCAGCACCCGCCAGGTCATTATTGGCAATCAGCCCCAGCATTTT. Translated, it gives CASTRQVIIGNQPQHF. Looking up the rest from reference TRBV2 and TRBJ1-5 gives the full variable domain: EPEVTQTPSHQVTQMGQEVILRCVPISNHLYFYWYRQILGQKVEFLVSFYNNEISEKSEIFDDQFSVERPDGSNFTLKIRSTKLEDSAMYFCASTRQVIIGNQPQHFGDGTRLSIL.

The rearrangement links TRBV7-3 to TRBJ1-4; 8 nucleotides match TRBD1. Trimming at V came to 5 bases and at J to 2 bases, leaving 7 bases not matched to a gene. This CDR3 spans 16 amino acids. Germline lookup yields CDR1 SGHTA and CDR2 FQGTGA. DNA of the CDR3: TGTGCCAGCAGCCCCGTCAGGGGGCAGACTAATGAAAAACTGTTTTTT. Amino acid sequence: CASSPVRGQTNEKLFF.

This clone was observed once. J is TRBJ1-2 and V is TRBV2; D might be TRBD1 (5 bases). This CDR3 spans 15 amino acids. Per germline, CDR1 SNHLY and CDR2 FYNNEI. V lost 7 bases to trimming and J lost 8 bases, with 23 bases between them. For the CDR3, the DNA is TGTGCCAGCATTAGTCGGGACGTCGGCCTAGGAGGCTACACCTTC. Translating gives CASISRDVGLGGYTF.

J is TRBJ1-6 and V is TRBV5-4; tentative D call: TRBD1 (5 bases). CDR1 is SGHNT and CDR2 is YYREEE in the germline V gene (reference sequence). This CDR3 spans 16 amino acids. V lost 0 bases and J lost 7, with 14 bases in between. The CDR3 sequence: CASSLAVGGWNSPLHF. CDR3 bases: TGTGCCAGCAGCTTGGCCGTCGGGGGTTGGAATTCACCCCTCCACTTT. The full variable domain, completed using reference TRBV5-4 and TRBJ1-6, is ETGVTQSPTHLIKTRGQQVTLRCSSQSGHNTVSWYQQALGQGPQFIFQYYREEENGRGNFPPRFSGLQFPNYSSELNVNALELDDSALYLCASSLAVGGWNSPLHFGNGTRLTVT.

V gene TRBV19 combines with J gene TRBJ1-1; no clear D. The germline gives CDR1 LNHDA, CDR2 SQIVND (reference sequence). The length of the CDR3 is 13 residues. V dropped 3 bases and J dropped 1 base, with 6 bases sitting between them. The CDR3 DNA reads as TGTGCCAGTAGTATTTCTGGGAACACTGAAGCTTTCTTT. Its protein product is CASSISGNTEAFF.

The chain joins TRBV6-1 to TRBJ2-7; D gene ambiguous. Per germline, CDR1 MNHNS and CDR2 SASEGT. The CDR3 length is 15 residues. V was cut by 2 bases and J by 0 bases, with 11 bases left in between. The CDR3 nucleotides read TGTGCCAGCAGTGAATCGTGGGGAAGCTCCTACGAGCAGTACTTC. Residues: CASSESWGSSYEQYF.

V is TRBV3-1 (or the pseudogene TRBV3-2) and J is TRBJ1-1, with a weak D call TRBD1 (5 bases). CDR1 and CDR2 (germline): LGHDT, YNNKEL (reference sequence). The CDR3 is made up of 14 amino acids. V was shortened by 5 bases and J by 4 bases, with 14 bases between the two germline ends. The CDR3 loop reads CASSFGPGITEAFF. CDR3 sequence (DNA): TGTGCCAGCAGCTTCGGACCAGGGATCACTGAAGCTTTCTTT.

The chain joins TRBV30 to TRBJ2-3; D unresolved. Germline V lookup: CDR1 GTSNPN, CDR2 SVGIG (reference sequence). CDR3 size: 15 residues. V lost 2 bases and J lost 1, with 13 bases in between. CDR3 sequence: CAWSLLRAGTDTQYF. The CDR3 nucleotides are TGTGCCTGGAGTCTCTTACGAGCAGGCACAGATACGCAGTATTTT.

This chain uses TRBV4-2 with TRBJ2-1, with D possibly TRBD2 on 5 matching bases. Germline assignment: CDR1 LGHNA and CDR2 YNFKEQ. This CDR3 is built from 14 residues. V shed 2 bases and J shed 6 bases, with 11 bases lying between them. As DNA, the CDR3 is TGTGCCAGCAGCCAACCCCAAGGACTCAATGAGCAGTTCTTC. This gives the protein CASSQPQGLNEQFF.

The gene calls are TRBV29-1 and TRBJ1-3; a weak D match, TRBD1 (5 bases). Trimming cost V 2 bases and J 8 bases, with 13 bases left between them. The CDR3 contains 13 residues. Germline lookup yields CDR1 SQVTM and CDR2 ANQGSEA. Here the CDR3 reads CSVENVGGDTIYF. CDR3 DNA: TGCAGCGTTGAAAATGTGGGGGGGGACACCATATATTTT. The variable domain in full, completed from reference TRBV29-1 and TRBJ1-3, reads SAVISQKPSRDICQRGTSLTIQCQVDSQVTMMFWYRQQPGQSLTLIATANQGSEATYESGFVIDKFPISRPNLTFSTLTVSNMSPEDSSIYLCSVENVGGDTIYFGEGSWLTVV.

V and J are TRBV10-3 and TRBJ1-5; TRBD1 agrees at 7 bases. CDR3 length: 15 residues. The ends lost 5 bases at V and 9 bases at J; junction bases unmatched: 13. Germline V CDR1 and CDR2: ENHRY, SYGVKD. The CDR3 loop is CAISQDLGRGVPQHF. The CDR3 DNA sequence: TGTGCCATCAGTCAGGACCTGGGCAGGGGGGTGCCCCAGCATTTT.

The rearrangement joins TRBV6-5 to TRBJ2-2; D is uncertain. The CDR3 spans 13 residues. Trimming stripped 7 bases from V and 7 bases from J, with 13 bases between. Germline-derived CDR1 and CDR2 are MNHEY and SVGAGI. Here the CDR3 reads CASNRVADGELFF. In DNA form, the CDR3 reads TGTGCCAGCAATCGAGTGGCGGACGGGGAGCTGTTTTTT.

This clone came up once. J is TRBJ2-1 and V is TRBV5-1; TRBD2 matches 10 bases. V shed 7 bases and J 9 bases; nucleotides not matched to a gene: 10. Germline V gene sequence: CDR1 SGHRS, CDR2 YFSETQ. CDR3 length: 14 residues. DNA of the CDR3: TGCGCCAGCCGTCTAGCGGGAGTTGTCCTTGAGCAGTTCTTC. Protein: CASRLAGVVLEQFF.

The genes are TRBV6-5 and TRBJ1-6, with TRBD1 matching 7 bases. The ends lost 10 bases at V and 8 bases at J; junction bases unmatched: 14. This CDR3 contains 15 residues. Germline V gene sequence: CDR1 MNHEY, CDR2 SVGAGI. CDR3 coding DNA: TGTGCCACCCGATACACGAGACAGGGAGATTCACCCCTCCACTTT. Encoded protein: CATRYTRQGDSPLHF.

V usage is TRBV15 and J usage is TRBJ1-2, with D hard to call. V lost 1 base and J lost 7, with 7 bases in between. This CDR3 comprises 12 residues. Germline CDR1 and CDR2: LNHNV and YYDKDF (reference sequence). The CDR3 spells CATSRAGVGYTF. CDR3 nucleotide sequence: TGTGCCACCAGCAGAGCAGGAGTTGGCTACACCTTC. The whole variable domain, remainder taken from reference TRBV15 and TRBJ1-2, is DAMVIQNPRYQVTQFGKPVTLSCSQTLNHNVMYWYQQKSSQAPKLLFHYYDKDFNNEADTPDNFQSRRPNTSFCFLDIRSPGLGDTAMYLCATSRAGVGYTFGSGTRLTVV.

As to this clone: Other DNA sequences in the sample encode the same CDR3. Here the CDR3 DNA reads TGTGCCAGCAGCAGACAGGGGAACACTGAAGCTTTCTTT. It encodes CASSRQGNTEAFF. This chain joins TRBV12-3 or TRBV12-4 and TRBJ1-1; 7 bases fit TRBD1. V trimming: 6 bases; J trimming: 1 base; junction bases outside the gene matches: 2. This CDR3 is 13 amino acids long.

The CDR3 loop reads CASSGTGAKETQYF. The CDR3 coding sequence is TGTGCCAGCAGCGGCACAGGGGCCAAAGAGACCCAGTACTTC. The genes are TRBV5-6 and TRBJ2-5, with 7 bases that match TRBD1. Trimming at V came to 4 bases and at J to 3 bases, leaving 6 bases not matched to a gene. The CDR3 contains 14 residues. CDR1 is SGHDT, CDR2 YYEEEE, per germline.

The genes are TRBV27 and TRBJ2-7; D remains unclear. CDR3 length: 13 amino acids. CDR1 is MNHEY, CDR2 SMNVEV, per germline (reference sequence). Trimming shortened V by 4 bases and J by 2 bases, and 9 bases separated the two germline ends. The CDR3 nucleotides read TGTGCCAGCAGTTCCCCTGGCACCTACGAGCAGTACTTC. The encoded protein is CASSSPGTYEQYF.

The chain is built from TRBV18 and TRBJ1-3, with TRBD1 identical over 8 bases. The length of the CDR3 is 13 residues. From germline, CDR1 is KGHSH and CDR2 LQKENI. The V gene end was trimmed by 3 bases and the J gene end by 12 bases; junction bases not matched to a gene: 7. CDR3 in DNA: TGTGCCAGCTCACCGGACAGGGATTCTTTCATATATTTT. Translation gives CASSPDRDSFIYF.

V and J are TRBV5-6 and TRBJ2-3, with D uncertain. CDR1 SGHDT and CDR2 YYEEEE come from the germline V gene. CDR3 size: 16 residues. Deletions cut 0 bases from V and 4 bases from J, with 15 bases between. CDR3 residues: CASSLVGSPLPDTQYF. The CDR3 DNA reads as TGTGCCAGCAGCTTGGTTGGCAGCCCCCTACCAGATACGCAGTATTTT.

This chain joins TRBV6-1 and TRBJ1-3, with unresolved D. The germline V and J ends were trimmed by 1 base and 4 bases, with 8 bases remaining between them. CDR1 MNHNS and CDR2 SASEGT come from the germline V gene. The length of the CDR3 is 14 residues. The CDR3 nucleotides read TGTGCCAGCAGTGAAGTCTTCACGGGAAACACCATATATTTT. Translating gives CASSEVFTGNTIYF.

In regard to this clone: At one end the junction does not follow the germline gene, possibly because of a read error. The chain is built from TRBV3-1 (or the pseudogene TRBV3-2) and TRBJ1-6; D might be TRBD1 (6 bases). Germline V gene data show CDR1 as LGHDT and CDR2 as YNNKEL (reference sequence). This CDR3 region has 21 residues. The CDR3 nucleotides read TGTTCCAGCAGCCAAGACTTTAGTTACTTTTTGGGACAACCGAATAATTCACCCCTCCACTTT. This codes for CSSSQDFSYFLGQPNNSPLHF.

The rearrangement links TRBV18 to TRBJ2-2, with 8 bases that match TRBD1. V shed 6 bases and J 5 bases; nucleotides not matched to a gene: 8. The germline V gene encodes CDR1 KGHSH and CDR2 LQKENI. This CDR3 has 15 amino acids. The CDR3 nucleotides are TGTGCCAGCTCCCTTGGACAGGGCGGGACCGGGGAGCTGTTTTTT. Translating gives CASSLGQGGTGELFF.

This chain joins TRBV11-2 and TRBJ1-5; D is unclear. In germline, CDR1 is SGHAT, CDR2 FQNNGV. Trimming removed 0 bases from V and 12 bases from J, with 15 bases in between. CDR3 size: 14 residues. The CDR3 sequence: CASSLEETAPRQHF. The CDR3, as DNA: TGTGCCAGCAGCTTAGAGGAGACGGCACCGCGCCAGCATTTT.

This sequence joins TRBV2 and TRBJ1-5, with D perhaps TRBD1 (5 bases). Between the trimmed V and J ends, which lost 2 bases and 7 bases, there was a span of 12 bases. Germline V CDR1 and CDR2: SNHLY, FYNNEI. This CDR3 has 14 residues. Here the CDR3 reads CASSEQGSHQPQHF. The CDR3 DNA is TGTGCCAGCAGTGAACAGGGCTCACACCAGCCCCAGCATTTT.

J is TRBJ2-3 and V is TRBV4-1; 14 positions match TRBD2. Germline V gives CDR1 MGHRA, CDR2 YSYEKL. The CDR3 extends over 17 amino acids. After removal of 0 bases from V and 3 bases from J, the junction contained 2 bases not matched to a gene. The CDR3, as DNA: TGCGCCAGCAGCCAAGAGGGACTAGCGGGAGTGACAGATACGCAGTATTTT. Amino acid sequence: CASSQEGLAGVTDTQYF.